Listed below are T cell receptor beta chains from one sample, sequenced in a study of cytomegalovirus exposure and HLA in healthy donors. The repertoire was sequenced with immunoSEQ multiplex PCR; TCRdb's copy has only in-frame clones and lacks some. The table shows about 160,000 clones, with around four fifths occurring only once. Sequencing used PBMCs. Receptors were obtained from a man in his fifties in good health and CMV-seropositive. Each CDR3 is given with its conserved first and last residue. The D gene is left open where the match is weak. Clone sizes are given selectively: once, few, many, or a class where the clone is expanded.

size	V	D	J	CDR3	DNA
NA	TRBV5-4	TRBD1	TRBJ1-2	CASSFVGQVQAGYTF	TGTGCCAGCAGCTTTGTGGGACAGGTTCAGGCGGGCTACACCTTC
NA	TRBV29-1	TRBD1	TRBJ2-7	CSVEVRDRGGDEQYF	TGCAGCGTTGAAGTCCGGGACAGGGGGGGCGACGAGCAGTACTTC
NA	TRBV5-8	TRBD2	TRBJ2-3	CASSLVGGVTDTQYF	TGTGCCAGCAGCTTGGTGGGAGGGGTCACAGATACGCAGTATTTT
NA	TRBV18	NA	TRBJ2-7	CASSPPSRNSDEQYF	TGTGCCAGCTCACCACCTTCCAGAAATAGCGACGAGCAGTACTTC
NA	TRBV28	TRBD1	TRBJ2-7	CASSGGQGAYYEQYF	TGTGCCAGCAGTGGAGGACAGGGGGCTTACTACGAGCAGTACTTC
NA	TRBV5-1	TRBD1	TRBJ2-5	CASSLGQGAGETQYF	TGCGCCAGCAGCTTAGGACAGGGGGCAGGAGAGACCCAGTACTTC
NA	TRBV28	TRBD2	TRBJ2-1	CASSFWAGLAGDYNEQFF	TGTGCCAGCAGTTTTTGGGCGGGACTAGCGGGAGACTACAATGAGCAGTTCTTC
NA	TRBV6-1	TRBD1	TRBJ1-1	CASSETGGSTEAFF	TGTGCCAGCAGTGAAACAGGGGGAAGCACTGAAGCTTTCTTT
NA	TRBV6-5	TRBD2	TRBJ2-1	CASSYLPGGGSDEQFF	TGTGCCAGCAGTTACCTGCCGGGAGGCGGGAGCGATGAGCAGTTCTTC
NA	TRBV27	NA	TRBJ1-5	CASSLNSGQPNQPQHF	TGTGCCAGCAGTTTAAATTCGGGACAACCCAATCAGCCCCAGCATTTT
NA	TRBV10-3	TRBD1	TRBJ2-7	CAISQGQGVGEQYF	TGTGCCATCAGTCAAGGACAGGGAGTCGGCGAGCAGTACTTC
NA	TRBV6-6	TRBD1	TRBJ2-5	CASVGGETQYF	TGTGCCAGCGTAGGGGGCGAGACCCAGTACTTC
NA	TRBV5-1	TRBD2	TRBJ2-1	CASSTSGISYNEQFF	TGCGCCAGCAGCACTAGCGGGATCTCCTACAATGAGCAGTTCTTC
NA	TRBV2	TRBD2	TRBJ2-1	CASSLREPQFF	TGTGCCAGCAGCCTGCGGGAGCCCCAGTTCTTC
few	TRBV18	NA	TRBJ2-7	CASSELVGAYEQYF	TGTGCCAGCTCAGAGTTAGTGGGGGCGTACGAGCAGTACTTC
once	TRBV4-1	NA	TRBJ2-7	CASSQGGGLSYEQYF	TGCGCCAGCAGCCAAGGTGGCGGTCTTTCCTACGAGCAGTACTTC
NA	TRBV10-3	NA	TRBJ2-1	CAISLAASNEQFF	TGTGCCATCAGCCTCGCGGCCAGCAATGAGCAGTTCTTC